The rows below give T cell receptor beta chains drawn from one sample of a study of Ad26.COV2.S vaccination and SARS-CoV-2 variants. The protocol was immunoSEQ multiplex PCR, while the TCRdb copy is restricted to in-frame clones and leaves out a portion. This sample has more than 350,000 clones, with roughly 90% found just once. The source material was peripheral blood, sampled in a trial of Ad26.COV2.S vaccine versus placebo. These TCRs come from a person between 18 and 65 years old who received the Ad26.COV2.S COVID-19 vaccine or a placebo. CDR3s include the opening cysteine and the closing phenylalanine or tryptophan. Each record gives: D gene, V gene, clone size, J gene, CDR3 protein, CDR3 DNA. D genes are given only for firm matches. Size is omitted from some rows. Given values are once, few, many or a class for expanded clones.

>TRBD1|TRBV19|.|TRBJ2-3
CASNDRVDTQYF
TGTGCCAGTAACGACAGGGTAGATACGCAGTATTTT
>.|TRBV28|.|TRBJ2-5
CASSRGQIQETQYF
TGTGCCAGCAGTCGAGGACAGATCCAAGAGACCCAGTACTTC
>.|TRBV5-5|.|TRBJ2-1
CASSLQHRDRDNNEQFF
TGTGCCAGCAGCTTACAACACCGGGATAGGGATAACAATGAGCAGTTCTTC
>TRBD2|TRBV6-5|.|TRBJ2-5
CASRPGLGQETQYF
TGTGCCAGCAGACCCGGACTAGGGCAAGAGACCCAGTACTTC
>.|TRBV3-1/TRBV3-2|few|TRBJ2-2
CASSQAGSQNTGELFF
TGTGCCAGCAGCCAAGCCGGGAGTCAGAACACCGGGGAGCTGTTTTTT
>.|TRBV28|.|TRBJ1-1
CASIGSYLPMNTEAFF
TGTGCCAGCATAGGCAGCTACCTGCCCATGAACACTGAAGCTTTCTTT
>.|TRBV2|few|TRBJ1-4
CASSEGEKLFF
TGTGCCAGCAGTGAGGGTGAAAAACTGTTTTTT
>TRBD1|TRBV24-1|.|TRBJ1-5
CATRAGGHQPQHF
TGTGCCACCAGAGCAGGGGGCCATCAGCCCCAGCATTTT
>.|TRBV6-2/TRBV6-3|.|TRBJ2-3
CASSSGLTQYF
TGTGCCAGCAGTTCGGGGCTCACGCAGTATTTT
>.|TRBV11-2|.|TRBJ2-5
CASSLDQETQYF
TGTGCCAGCAGCTTAGACCAAGAGACCCAGTACTTC
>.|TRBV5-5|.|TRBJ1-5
CASSVGTNLQPQHF
TGTGCCAGCAGCGTAGGGACTAACCTGCAGCCCCAGCATTTT
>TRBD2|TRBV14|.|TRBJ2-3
CASSRNSGSPTDTQYF
TGTGCCAGCAGCCGAAATAGCGGGAGCCCCACAGATACGCAGTATTTT
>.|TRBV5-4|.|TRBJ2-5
CASRTAGETQYF
TGTGCCAGCAGGACCGCCGGGGAGACCCAGTACTTC
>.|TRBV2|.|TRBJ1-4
CASSDENQNEKLFF
TGTGCCAGCAGTGATGAGAATCAAAATGAAAAACTGTTTTTT
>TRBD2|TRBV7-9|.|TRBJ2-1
CASRQSGRAYNEQFF
TGTGCCAGCAGGCAGAGCGGGAGGGCCTACAATGAGCAGTTCTTC
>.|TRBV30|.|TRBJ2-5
CAWSVPRVVSETQYF
TGTGCCTGGAGTGTACCCAGGGTAGTCTCCGAGACCCAGTACTTC
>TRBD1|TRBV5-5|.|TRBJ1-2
CASSPGQVELGYTF
TGTGCCAGCAGCCCGGGACAGGTGGAGTTGGGCTACACCTTC